This T cell receptor (beta chain) was sequenced during a study of cytomegalovirus exposure and HLA in healthy donors. PCR primers comprised 60 Vbeta and 13 Jbeta primers. Data came from immunoSEQ multiplex PCR; TCRdb stores just in-frame clones and leaves some out. The sample has roughly 250,000 clones, around four fifths seen once; the top ten hold 2% to 2.5%. Study conclusions and caveats: A cluster of highly shared sequence variants was likely a sequencing artifact. It was taken for granted in presence/absence analyses that sequencing depth across donors was roughly uniform. An analysis done earlier found most TCR beta V segments productive about 87% or about 30% of the time. HLA alleles showed associations with 15,000 to 20,000 TCR beta sequences in a later analysis, at a 0.05 false discovery rate.

As for this clone: Its antigen is still unknown.

Germline-derived CDR1 and CDR2 are SEHNR and FQNEAQ (reference sequence). The CDR3 is 15 residues long. Deletions cut 4 bases from V and 4 bases from J, with 13 bases between. The chain joins TRBV7-9 to TRBJ2-2; D may be TRBD2 (5 bases). The origin of this receptor is a woman aged 40 to 55 in good health and CMV-seropositive. Input material: PBMCs. The CDR3 DNA is TGTGCCAGCAGCTCCCCTTTGGCGGGCACCGGGGAGCTGTTTTTT. This gives the protein CASSSPLAGTGELFF.